Following are 3 T cell receptor beta chains from one sample sequenced in a study of blood T cells in healthy people across ages. Then a second PCR, running about 6 to 12 cycles, was carried out with a sample-barcoded 5' primer and a J-beta primer mix. From the 5' RACE reads, TCRdb called clonotypes with MiXCR, one entry per CDR3 protein. The sample contains 720,000 or so distinct CDR3 sequences, less than 45% of which appear only once. The sequenced sample was blood. Receptors originate from an elderly man in good health.

The genes are TRBV12-3 or TRBV12-4 and TRBJ2-4, with 10 bases identical to TRBD2. The last part of the DNA fits TRBJ2-7 better; the J call may be wrong. This CDR3 region has 13 residues. CDR3 loop: CASRVAGGVEQYF. For the CDR3, the DNA is TGTGCCAGCAGGGTAGCGGGAGGTGTCGAGCAGTACTTC.

This chain joins TRBV14 and TRBJ2-1, with a weak D call TRBD2 (6 bases). V was pared by 4 bases and J by 2 bases, with 12 bases between. CDR1 and CDR2 from the germline V gene are SGHDN and FVKESK. The CDR3 contains 15 residues. The CDR3: CASSLVREPYNEQFF. The CDR3 bases are TGTGCCAGCAGCCTCGTCCGGGAGCCCTACAATGAGCAGTTCTTC.

The chain links TRBV20-1 to TRBJ1-1, with D perhaps TRBD1 (6 bases). The V end was cut by 2 bases, the J end by 11 bases, with 18 bases between. The CDR3 runs to 13 residues. CDR1 DFQATT and CDR2 SNEGSKA come from the germline V gene (reference sequence). In nucleotides, the CDR3 is TGCAGTGCTAGATCCCCCGGGGGGGCGGGCGCTTTCTTT. It translates to CSARSPGGAGAFF.